A selection of T cell receptor beta chains follows, all from one sample in a study of blood T cell repertoires in COVID-19. Assay: immunoSEQ multiplex PCR; the TCRdb copy retains only in-frame clones and omits some. The data hold 200,000 to 250,000 clones, with over 75% observed a single time. Sequenced sample: PBMCs or T cells enriched from blood (not recorded which). The receptors derive from an older woman who had recovered from COVID-19. Each CDR3 is given with its conserved first and last residue. Each record gives: V gene, D gene, clone size, J gene, CDR3 protein, CDR3 DNA. A D gene is named only where the DNA matches it firmly. The size field is filled for only some rows; it gives once, few, many or a size class.

v_call: TRBV7-9
d_call: TRBD2
clone_size: -
j_call: TRBJ2-1
cdr3_aa: CASSYSGPSYNEQFF
cdr3_nt: TGTGCCAGCAGCTATAGCGGGCCCTCCTACAATGAGCAGTTCTTC

v_call: TRBV18
d_call: TRBD1
clone_size: -
j_call: TRBJ1-2
cdr3_aa: CASSQTGSGYTF
cdr3_nt: TGTGCCAGCTCCCAGACAGGGAGCGGCTACACCTTC

v_call: TRBV5-1
d_call: TRBD1
clone_size: -
j_call: TRBJ2-5
cdr3_aa: CASSSLTGTGGGETQYF
cdr3_nt: TGCGCCAGCAGCTCTCTCACCGGGACAGGGGGAGGGGAGACCCAGTACTTC

v_call: TRBV2
d_call: -
clone_size: -
j_call: TRBJ2-1
cdr3_aa: CASLSGFYNEQFF
cdr3_nt: TGTGCCAGCCTTTCTGGCTTTTACAATGAGCAGTTCTTC

v_call: TRBV19
d_call: -
clone_size: -
j_call: TRBJ1-4
cdr3_aa: CASTAATNEKLFF
cdr3_nt: TGTGCCAGTACGGCGGCAACTAATGAAAAACTGTTTTTT

v_call: TRBV2
d_call: TRBD1
clone_size: -
j_call: TRBJ2-7
cdr3_aa: CASRHQGQGAREQYF
cdr3_nt: TGTGCCAGCAGACACCAGGGACAGGGGGCTCGGGAGCAGTACTTC

v_call: TRBV11-1
d_call: -
clone_size: -
j_call: TRBJ2-7
cdr3_aa: CASSTVYEQYF
cdr3_nt: TGTGCCAGCAGCACTGTCTACGAGCAGTACTTC

v_call: TRBV25-1
d_call: -
clone_size: once
j_call: TRBJ1-1
cdr3_aa: CASVRGGGTEAFF
cdr3_nt: TGTGCCAGCGTACGCGGGGGTGGCACTGAAGCTTTCTTT

v_call: TRBV6-5
d_call: TRBD1
clone_size: once
j_call: TRBJ1-2
cdr3_aa: CASTPDRGQRYGYTF
cdr3_nt: TGTGCCAGCACCCCCGACAGGGGCCAGCGGTATGGCTACACCTTC

v_call: TRBV5-1
d_call: TRBD1
clone_size: -
j_call: TRBJ2-3
cdr3_aa: CASQGQLMNTQYF
cdr3_nt: TGCGCCAGCCAGGGACAGCTGATGAATACGCAGTATTTT

v_call: TRBV27
d_call: TRBD1
clone_size: -
j_call: TRBJ2-7
cdr3_aa: CASSPGTGFQHEQYF
cdr3_nt: TGTGCCAGCAGTCCAGGGACAGGGTTTCAACACGAGCAGTACTTC

v_call: TRBV5-1
d_call: TRBD1
clone_size: -
j_call: TRBJ1-1
cdr3_aa: CASSLGGTGGLDTEAFF
cdr3_nt: TGCGCCAGCAGCTTGGGTGGGACAGGGGGCCTAGACACTGAAGCTTTCTTT

v_call: TRBV5-4
d_call: -
clone_size: -
j_call: TRBJ2-1
cdr3_aa: CASSLRQGLNYNEQFF
cdr3_nt: TGTGCCAGCAGCTTGAGGCAGGGGCTAAACTACAATGAGCAGTTCTTC

v_call: TRBV11-2
d_call: -
clone_size: once
j_call: TRBJ2-7
cdr3_aa: CASSLGGDTYEQYF
cdr3_nt: TGTGCCAGCAGCTTAGGGGGGGATACCTACGAGCAGTACTTC

v_call: TRBV6-5
d_call: -
clone_size: -
j_call: TRBJ1-5
cdr3_aa: CASSKQLSNQPQHF
cdr3_nt: TGTGCCAGCAGTAAACAGCTTAGCAATCAGCCCCAGCATTTT

v_call: TRBV7-7
d_call: TRBD2
clone_size: -
j_call: TRBJ2-3
cdr3_aa: CASSASWTSGGTDTQYF
cdr3_nt: TGTGCCAGCAGCGCCTCCTGGACTAGCGGGGGCACAGATACGCAGTATTTT

v_call: TRBV7-9
d_call: -
clone_size: -
j_call: TRBJ1-1
cdr3_aa: CASRGSGGPEAFF
cdr3_nt: TGTGCCAGCAGGGGATCGGGCGGGCCTGAAGCTTTCTTT

v_call: TRBV6-1
d_call: TRBD2
clone_size: -
j_call: TRBJ2-7
cdr3_aa: CASSAQPAGTSLGEQYF
cdr3_nt: TGTGCCAGCAGTGCCCAACCTGCCGGGACTAGCTTAGGAGAGCAGTACTTC

v_call: TRBV11-1
d_call: -
clone_size: -
j_call: TRBJ2-1
cdr3_aa: CASSLQGHEQFF
cdr3_nt: TGTGCCAGCAGCCTACAGGGTCATGAGCAGTTCTTC

v_call: TRBV29-1
d_call: TRBD1
clone_size: -
j_call: TRBJ1-2
cdr3_aa: CSVITGGGYTF
cdr3_nt: TGCAGCGTTATCACAGGGGGCGGCTACACCTTC

v_call: TRBV9
d_call: -
clone_size: -
j_call: TRBJ1-2
cdr3_aa: CASSAAGREGNYGYTF
cdr3_nt: TGTGCCAGCAGCGCTGCCGGGAGGGAGGGCAACTATGGCTACACCTTC

v_call: TRBV4-1
d_call: TRBD1
clone_size: -
j_call: TRBJ1-2
cdr3_aa: CASSQMDPRGHGYTF
cdr3_nt: TGCGCCAGCAGCCAAATGGACCCCAGGGGGCATGGCTACACCTTC

v_call: TRBV6-5
d_call: -
clone_size: -
j_call: TRBJ2-5
cdr3_aa: CASRRPGGETQYF
cdr3_nt: TGTGCCAGCAGGCGCCCGGGTGGGGAGACCCAGTACTTC

v_call: TRBV11-2
d_call: -
clone_size: few
j_call: TRBJ1-1
cdr3_aa: CASTKPSESTEAFF
cdr3_nt: TGTGCCAGCACTAAGCCCTCGGAGAGCACTGAAGCTTTCTTT

v_call: TRBV5-6
d_call: TRBD1
clone_size: -
j_call: TRBJ2-1
cdr3_aa: CASSLTGGSYNEQFF
cdr3_nt: TGTGCCAGCAGCTTGACAGGGGGTTCCTACAATGAGCAGTTCTTC

v_call: TRBV6-4
d_call: TRBD1
clone_size: once
j_call: TRBJ1-1
cdr3_aa: CASSALGDSNTEAFF
cdr3_nt: TGTGCCAGCAGTGCACTAGGGGACAGCAACACTGAAGCTTTCTTT

v_call: TRBV20-1
d_call: -
clone_size: -
j_call: TRBJ1-2
cdr3_aa: CSALDYGYTF
cdr3_nt: TGCAGCGCACTAGACTATGGCTACACCTTC

v_call: TRBV7-9
d_call: -
clone_size: -
j_call: TRBJ1-1
cdr3_aa: CASSLGRGLPGAFF
cdr3_nt: TGTGCCAGCAGCTTGGGCAGGGGCCTTCCGGGAGCTTTCTTT

v_call: TRBV4-1
d_call: TRBD2
clone_size: -
j_call: TRBJ2-7
cdr3_aa: CASSQGLAGGFSYEQYF
cdr3_nt: TGCGCCAGCAGCCAAGGCCTAGCGGGAGGGTTCTCCTACGAGCAGTACTTC